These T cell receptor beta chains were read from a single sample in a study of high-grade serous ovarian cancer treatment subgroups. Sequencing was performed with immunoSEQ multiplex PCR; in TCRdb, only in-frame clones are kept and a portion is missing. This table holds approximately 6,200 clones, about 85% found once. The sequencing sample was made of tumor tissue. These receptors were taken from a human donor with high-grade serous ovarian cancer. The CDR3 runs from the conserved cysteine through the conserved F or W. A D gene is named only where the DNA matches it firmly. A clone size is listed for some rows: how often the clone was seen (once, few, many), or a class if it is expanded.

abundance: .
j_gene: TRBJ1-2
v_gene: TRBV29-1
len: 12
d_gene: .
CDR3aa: CSVSQGRYGYTF
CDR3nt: TGCAGCGTTTCGCAGGGACGTTATGGCTACACCTTC

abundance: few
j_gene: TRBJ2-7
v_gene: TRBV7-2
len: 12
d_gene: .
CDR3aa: CASSLGAYEQYF
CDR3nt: TGTGCCAGCAGCTTAGGGGCCTACGAGCAGTACTTC

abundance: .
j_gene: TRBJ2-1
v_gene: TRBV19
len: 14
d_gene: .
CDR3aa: CASSIDPAAPTQFF
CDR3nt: TGTGCCAGTAGTATAGATCCGGCGGCGCCGACTCAGTTCTTC

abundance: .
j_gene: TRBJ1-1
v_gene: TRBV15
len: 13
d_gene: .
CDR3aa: CATSREGRNEAFF
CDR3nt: TGTGCCACCAGCAGAGAAGGTCGAAATGAAGCTTTCTTT

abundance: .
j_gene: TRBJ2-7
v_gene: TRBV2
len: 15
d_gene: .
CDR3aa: CASKGGAGPWSEQYF
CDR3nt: TGTGCCAGCAAAGGGGGCGCGGGGCCCTGGAGCGAGCAGTACTTC

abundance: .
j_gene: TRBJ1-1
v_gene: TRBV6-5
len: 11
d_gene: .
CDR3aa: CASSFGTEAFF
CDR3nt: TGTGCCAGCAGTTTTGGCACTGAAGCTTTCTTT

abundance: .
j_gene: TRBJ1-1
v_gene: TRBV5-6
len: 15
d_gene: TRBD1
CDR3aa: CASSPTGAPQTEAFF
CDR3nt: TGTGCCAGCAGCCCCACAGGGGCCCCCCAAACTGAAGCTTTCTTT

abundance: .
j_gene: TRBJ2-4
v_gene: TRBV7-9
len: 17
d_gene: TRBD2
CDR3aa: CASSPRTSGGAGNIQYF
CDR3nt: TGTGCCAGCAGCCCGAGGACTAGCGGGGGGGCTGGAAACATTCAGTACTTC

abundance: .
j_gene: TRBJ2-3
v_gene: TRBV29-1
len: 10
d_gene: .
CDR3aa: CSVDSDTQYF
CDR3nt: TGCAGCGTTGATTCAGATACGCAGTATTTT

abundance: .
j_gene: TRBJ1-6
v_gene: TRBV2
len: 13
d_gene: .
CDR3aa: CASLSSGRSPLHF
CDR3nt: TGTGCCAGCCTTTCCTCAGGGAGGTCACCCCTCCACTTT

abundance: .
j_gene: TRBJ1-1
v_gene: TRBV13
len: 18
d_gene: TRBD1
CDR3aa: CASSSNRDRGHSDTEAFF
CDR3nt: TGTGCCAGCAGCTCGAACCGGGACAGGGGGCACTCGGACACTGAAGCTTTCTTT

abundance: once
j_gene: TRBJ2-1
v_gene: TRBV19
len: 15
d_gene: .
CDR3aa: CASSPGTASYNEQFF
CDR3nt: TGTGCCAGTAGTCCCGGGACGGCATCCTACAATGAGCAGTTCTTC

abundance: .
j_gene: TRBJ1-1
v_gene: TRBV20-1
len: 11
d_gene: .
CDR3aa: CSAYSNTEAFF
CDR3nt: TGCAGTGCCTACAGTAACACCGAAGCTTTCTTT

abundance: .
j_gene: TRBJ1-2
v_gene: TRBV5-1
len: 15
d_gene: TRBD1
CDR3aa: CASSRGTVTNYGYTF
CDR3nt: TGCGCCAGCAGCCGTGGGACAGTGACTAACTATGGCTACACCTTC